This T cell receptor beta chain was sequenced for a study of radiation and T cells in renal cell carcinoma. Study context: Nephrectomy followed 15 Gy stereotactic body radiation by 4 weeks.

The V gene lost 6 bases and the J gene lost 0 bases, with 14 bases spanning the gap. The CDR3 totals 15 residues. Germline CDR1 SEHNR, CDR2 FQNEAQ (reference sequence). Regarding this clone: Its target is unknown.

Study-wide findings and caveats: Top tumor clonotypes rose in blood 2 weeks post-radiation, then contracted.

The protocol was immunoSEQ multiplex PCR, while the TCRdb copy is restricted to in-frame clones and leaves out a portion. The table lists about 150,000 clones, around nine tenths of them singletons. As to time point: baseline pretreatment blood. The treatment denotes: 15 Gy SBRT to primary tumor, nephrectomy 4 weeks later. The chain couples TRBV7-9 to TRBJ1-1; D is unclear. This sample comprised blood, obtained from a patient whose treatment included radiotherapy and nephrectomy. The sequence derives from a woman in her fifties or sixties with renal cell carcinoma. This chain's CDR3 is CASRKSQDVNTEAFF. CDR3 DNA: TGTGCCAGCAGAAAGTCCCAGGACGTGAACACTGAAGCTTTCTTT.